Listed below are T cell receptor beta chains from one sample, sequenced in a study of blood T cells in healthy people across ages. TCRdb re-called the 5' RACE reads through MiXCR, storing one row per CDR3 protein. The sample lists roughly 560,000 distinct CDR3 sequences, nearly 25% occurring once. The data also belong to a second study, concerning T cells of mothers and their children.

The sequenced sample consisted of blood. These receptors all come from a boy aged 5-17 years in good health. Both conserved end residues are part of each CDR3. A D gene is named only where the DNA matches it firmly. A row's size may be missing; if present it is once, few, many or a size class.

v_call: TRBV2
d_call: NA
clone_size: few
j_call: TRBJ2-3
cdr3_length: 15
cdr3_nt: TGTGCCAGCAGTGTTAGGCTGGCCCCAACCAGTACGCAGTATTTT
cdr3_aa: CASSVRLAPTSTQYF

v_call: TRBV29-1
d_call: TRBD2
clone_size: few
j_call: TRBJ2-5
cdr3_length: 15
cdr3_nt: TGCAGCGTTGGGTCCAGCGGGAGCATATATGAGACCCAGTACTTC
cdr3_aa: CSVGSSGSIYETQYF

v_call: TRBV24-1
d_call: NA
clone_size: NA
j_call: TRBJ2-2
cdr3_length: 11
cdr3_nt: TGTGCCACCAGTGAGGCCGGGGAGCTGTTTTTT
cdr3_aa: CATSEAGELFF

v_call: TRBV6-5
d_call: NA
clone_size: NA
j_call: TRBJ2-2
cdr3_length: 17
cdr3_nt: TGTGCCAGCAGTTACTCTGCGTTTATAGTCAACACCGGGGAGCTGTTTTTT
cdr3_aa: CASSYSAFIVNTGELFF

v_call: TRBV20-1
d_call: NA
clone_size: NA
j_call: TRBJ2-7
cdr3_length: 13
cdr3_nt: TGCAGTGCCACCTTCCGGGAAGTCTACGAGCAGTACTTC
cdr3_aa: CSATFREVYEQYF

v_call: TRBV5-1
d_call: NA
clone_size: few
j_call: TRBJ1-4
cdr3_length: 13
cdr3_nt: TGCGCCTCCACCACACAGGGCCAGGAAAAACTGTTTTTT
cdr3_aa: CASTTQGQEKLFF

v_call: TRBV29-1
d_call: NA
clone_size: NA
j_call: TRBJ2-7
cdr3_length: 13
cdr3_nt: TGCAGTGCTGAGGGCAGGGAAACCTACGAGCAGTACTTC
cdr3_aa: CSAEGRETYEQYF

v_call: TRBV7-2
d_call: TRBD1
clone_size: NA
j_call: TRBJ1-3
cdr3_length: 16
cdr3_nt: TGTGCCAGCAGCTTAGAGACAGGGGGCGAAGGAAACACCATATATTTT
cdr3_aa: CASSLETGGEGNTIYF

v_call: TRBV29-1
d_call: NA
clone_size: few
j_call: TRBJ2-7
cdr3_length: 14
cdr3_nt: TGCAGCGTTGAAGGGACTTGGGAGCCTTACGAGCAGTACTTC
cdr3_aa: CSVEGTWEPYEQYF

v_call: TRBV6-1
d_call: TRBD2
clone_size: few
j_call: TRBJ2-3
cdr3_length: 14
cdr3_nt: TGTGCCAGCGTGACCGGGGGGGCCTCGGATACGCAGTATTTT
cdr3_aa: CASVTGGASDTQYF

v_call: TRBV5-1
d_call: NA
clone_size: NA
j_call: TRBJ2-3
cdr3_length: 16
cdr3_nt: TGCGCCAGCAGCTCGAAGGAAAAGGGAGAGACAGATACGCAGTATTTT
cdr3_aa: CASSSKEKGETDTQYF

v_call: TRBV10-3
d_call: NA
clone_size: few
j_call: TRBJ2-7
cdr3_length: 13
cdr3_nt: TGTGCCATCAGTGACGGTTCAGTTGCCGAGCAGTACTTC
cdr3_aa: CAISDGSVAEQYF

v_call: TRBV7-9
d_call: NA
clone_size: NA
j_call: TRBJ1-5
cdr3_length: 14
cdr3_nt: TGTGCCAGCAGCCCGGTCGTCGGTAATCAGCCCCAGCATTTT
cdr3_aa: CASSPVVGNQPQHF

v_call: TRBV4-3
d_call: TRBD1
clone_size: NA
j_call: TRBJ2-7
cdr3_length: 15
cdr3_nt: TGCGCCAGCAGCCAAGAAACAGGGGGCTCCTACGAGCAGTACTTC
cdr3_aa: CASSQETGGSYEQYF

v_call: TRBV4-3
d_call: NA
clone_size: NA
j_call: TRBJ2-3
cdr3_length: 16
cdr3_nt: TGCGCCAGCAGCCAAGATCGAGGGACCGACACAGATACGCAGTATTTT
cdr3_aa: CASSQDRGTDTDTQYF

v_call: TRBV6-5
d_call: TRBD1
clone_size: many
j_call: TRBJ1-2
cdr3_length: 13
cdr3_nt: TGTGCCAGCAGTTATAAGACAGGGAGTGGCTACACCTTC
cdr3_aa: CASSYKTGSGYTF

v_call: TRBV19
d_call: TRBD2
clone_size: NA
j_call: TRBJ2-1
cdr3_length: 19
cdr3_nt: TGTGCCAGTATCGCCTCCCCCGGGACTAGCGGGAGGAGGTACAATGAGCAGTTCTTC
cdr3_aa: CASIASPGTSGRRYNEQFF

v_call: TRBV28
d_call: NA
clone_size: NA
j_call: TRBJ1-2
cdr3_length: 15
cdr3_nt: TGTGCCAGCAGTTTAGGACAGATCGGAGGCTATGGCTACACCTTC
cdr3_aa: CASSLGQIGGYGYTF

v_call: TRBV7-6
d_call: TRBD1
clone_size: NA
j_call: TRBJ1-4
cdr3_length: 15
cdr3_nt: TGTGCCAGCAGCCGATCAGGGACAGGGGGCGGAAAACTGGTTTTT
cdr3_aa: CASSRSGTGGGKLVF

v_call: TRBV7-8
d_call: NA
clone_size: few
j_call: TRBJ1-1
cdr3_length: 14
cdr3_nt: TGTGCCAGCAGCCCTAGAGAGGGGAGCACTGAAGCTTTCTTT
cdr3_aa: CASSPREGSTEAFF

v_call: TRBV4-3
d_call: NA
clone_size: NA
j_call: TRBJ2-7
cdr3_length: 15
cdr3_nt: TGCGCCAGCAGCCACCCCGGGGCCGGAACCTACGAGCAGTACTTC
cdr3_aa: CASSHPGAGTYEQYF

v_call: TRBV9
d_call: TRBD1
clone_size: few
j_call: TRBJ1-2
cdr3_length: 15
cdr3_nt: TGTGCCAGCTCGGCGGACAGGGGGCGCGGCTATGGCTACACCTTC
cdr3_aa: CASSADRGRGYGYTF

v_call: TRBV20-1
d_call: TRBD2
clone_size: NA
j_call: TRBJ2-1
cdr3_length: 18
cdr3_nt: TGCAGTGCTAGGGGGAGGTTGGGACTAGCCGGCTCCTACAATGAGCAGTTCTTC
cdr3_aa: CSARGRLGLAGSYNEQFF

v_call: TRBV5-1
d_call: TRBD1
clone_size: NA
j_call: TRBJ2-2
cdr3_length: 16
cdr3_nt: TGCGCCAGTAATGGACCGGGACAGGGGATCACCGGGGAGCTGTTTTTT
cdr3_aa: CASNGPGQGITGELFF

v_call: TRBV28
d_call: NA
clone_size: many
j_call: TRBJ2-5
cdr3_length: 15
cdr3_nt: TGTGCCAGCAGTCTAGAGACTAGGCCCGAAGAGACCCAGTACTTC
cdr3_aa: CASSLETRPEETQYF

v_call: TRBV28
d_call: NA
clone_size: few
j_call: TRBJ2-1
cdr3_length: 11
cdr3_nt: TGTGCCAGCAGTGCGGGGAGTGAGCAGTTCTTC
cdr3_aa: CASSAGSEQFF

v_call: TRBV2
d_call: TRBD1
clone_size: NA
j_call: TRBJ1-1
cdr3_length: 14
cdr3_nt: TGTGCCAGCAGTGAGGGACAGAGGAACACTGAAGCTTTCTTT
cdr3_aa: CASSEGQRNTEAFF